This TCR beta chain derives from a study of T cell responses to AZD1222 COVID-19 vaccine. Repertoires were generated with immunoSEQ multiplex PCR, while TCRdb's copy carries only in-frame clones and drops some. The sample has 100,000 to 150,000 clones; over 75% are singletons. Study-wide results and caveats: Baseline antibody screening turned up just a handful of seropositive AZD1222 recipients. Repertoires in all cases were sampled only once the peak T cell response had passed.

Trimming removed 3 bases at V and 2 bases at J, with 16 bases between. This CDR3 has 16 amino acids. Germline V CDR1 and CDR2: SGHDN, FVKESK. With respect to this clone: Its antigen is unknown.

The sequencing here drew on peripheral blood, taken on day 0 of AZD1222 vaccination. The gene calls are TRBV14 and TRBJ1-2; D possibly corresponds to TRBD1 (5 bases). This TCR was recovered from an adult in good health. CDR3 sequence reads: CASSQSRVVGNYGYTF. The CDR3 nucleotides are TGTGCCAGCAGCCAGTCCAGGGTGGTAGGGAACTATGGCTACACCTTC.